This entry describes one TCR beta chain. The data are from a study of blood T cell repertoires in COVID-19. Study information: Sites in the United States, Italy and Spain provided acute and convalescent COVID-19 samples. PBMCs, B-cell-depleted T cells, or T cells were the source of the cDNA or gDNA that made up the material.

Some clones are missing from TCRdb's copy, which holds only in-frame ones; the method was immunoSEQ multiplex PCR. The sample yields some 90,000 clones, about 89% seen once. This CDR3 contains 16 residues. CDR1 ENHRY and CDR2 SYGVKD come from the germline V gene. The ends lost 2 bases at V and 3 bases at J; junction bases unmatched: 9. The genes are TRBV10-3 and TRBJ2-5; 7 positions match TRBD2. Sequencing was performed on peripheral blood. The clonotype originates from a man aged 50 or older with acute or convalescent COVID-19. CDR3 coding DNA: TGTGCCATCAGTGAGGCCGAGGGACTACCCGAAGAGACCCAGTACTTC. Translated, it gives CAISEAEGLPEETQYF.